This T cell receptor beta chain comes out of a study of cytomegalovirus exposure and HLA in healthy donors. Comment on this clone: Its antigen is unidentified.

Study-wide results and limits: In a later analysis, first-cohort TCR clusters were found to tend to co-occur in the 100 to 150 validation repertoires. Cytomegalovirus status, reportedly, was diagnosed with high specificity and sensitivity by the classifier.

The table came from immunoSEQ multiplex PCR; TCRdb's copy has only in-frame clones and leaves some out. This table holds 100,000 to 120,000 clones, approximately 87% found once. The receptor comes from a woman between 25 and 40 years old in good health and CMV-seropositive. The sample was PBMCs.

CDR3 nucleotides: TGTGCCAGCAGCTCCGCCTTGACAGGCCGCTACGAGCAGTACTTC. Its translation: CASSSALTGRYEQYF. The gene calls are TRBV5-6 and TRBJ2-7, with a weak D call TRBD1 (6 bases). Germline loops: CDR1 SGHDT, CDR2 YYEEEE. Trimming pared 3 bases from V and 3 bases from J, leaving 16 bases between. The CDR3 is 15 residues long.